The 19 T cell receptor beta chains below come from one sample, sequenced in a study of early T cells in non-severe SARS-CoV-2 infection. TCRdb re-called the 5' RACE reads through MiXCR, storing one row per CDR3 protein. This sample has 35,000 to 45,000 distinct CDR3 sequences, with 5.3% found just once. The sample comprised whole blood. All receptors come from an adult who was a healthcare worker with PCR-confirmed SARS-CoV-2 infection or an uninfected control (not recorded which).

The table lists this clonotype with many counts. The rearrangement joins TRBV15 to TRBJ2-1; 7 nucleotides align to TRBD2. Germline CDR1 reads LNHNV; CDR2 reads YYDKDF (reference sequence). V was pared by 5 bases and J by 0 bases, with 7 bases of the junction left unmatched. The CDR3 loop spans 16 amino acids. CDR3 amino acids: CATSGIRTSSYNEQFF. The DNA for the CDR3 is TGTGCCACCAGCGGGATTAGGACTAGCTCCTACAATGAGCAGTTCTTC. The full variable domain, with the rest looked up from reference TRBV15 and TRBJ2-1, is DAMVIQNPRYQVTQFGKPVTLSCSQTLNHNVMYWYQQKSSQAPKLLFHYYDKDFNNEADTPDNFQSRRPNTSFCFLDIRSPGLGDTAMYLCATSGIRTSSYNEQFFGPGTRLTVL.

This clonotype has ten or more counts. The genes are TRBV7-2 and TRBJ2-1; D not certain. The CDR3 extends over 15 amino acids. Germline lookup yields CDR1 SGHTA and CDR2 FQGNSA. V gave up 0 bases and J gave up 7 bases, with 13 bases separating them. This CDR3 is CASSLAGDPSNEQFF. CDR3 sequence (DNA): TGTGCCAGCAGCTTAGCCGGAGACCCCTCAAATGAGCAGTTCTTC. Full variable domain (missing parts from reference TRBV7-2 and TRBJ2-1): GAGVSQSPSNKVTEKGKDVELRCDPISGHTALYWYRQSLGQGLEFLIYFQGNSAPDKSGLPSDRFSAERTGGSVSTLTIQRTQQEDSAVYLCASSLAGDPSNEQFFGPGTRLTVL.

In the case of this clonotype: A much bigger clone sits one base away, suggesting this may be a read error. The chain employs TRBV12-3 or TRBV12-4 and TRBJ2-3, with D perhaps TRBD2 (5 bases). V was shortened by 6 bases and J by 10 bases, with 17 bases between the two germline ends. There are 13 residues in the CDR3. CDR3 in amino acids: CASRPSGLDSQYF. The CDR3 DNA reads as TGTGCCAGCAGGCCCTCTGGACTGGATTCGCAGTATTTT.

The chain has TRBV5-5 and TRBJ2-3; TRBD1 matches 8 bases. Germline loops: CDR1 SGHKS, CDR2 YYEKEE (reference sequence). The CDR3 sequence is 15 residues long. The trim removed 3 bases at V and 5 bases at J, leaving 8 bases unmatched. As DNA, the CDR3 is TGTGCCAGCAGCTCTGAGGGACAGGTGCGAGATACGCAGTATTTT. It codes for CASSSEGQVRDTQYF.

This chain joins TRBV6-2 or TRBV6-3 and TRBJ2-3; D gene ambiguous. The CDR3 has 12 residues. In germline, CDR1 is MNHEY, CDR2 SVGEGT. Trimming took 5 bases from V and 6 from J, leaving 9 bases between them. The CDR3 nucleotides read TGTGCCAGCAGTCCTACGGAGGATACGCAGTATTTT. Translated, it gives CASSPTEDTQYF.

This clonotype was picked up many times. This chain uses TRBV24-1 with TRBJ2-3; 8 nucleotides align to TRBD2. Germline CDR1 is KGHDR and CDR2 is SFDVKD. The CDR3 is 15 residues long. V was pared by 5 bases and J by 4 bases, with 7 bases of the junction left unmatched. The chain's CDR3 is CATSGTGGPADTQYF. The DNA of the CDR3 is TGTGCCACCAGTGGGACGGGGGGGCCGGCAGATACGCAGTATTTT.

This clonotype was observed many times. This sequence joins TRBV9 and TRBJ2-6, with 12 nucleotides matching TRBD1. CDR3 length: 17 residues. The germline V gene encodes CDR1 SGDLS and CDR2 YYNGEE. V gave up 4 bases and J gave up 4 bases; unmatched junction bases: 6. DNA of the CDR3: TGTGCCAGCAGCCCGGGACAGGGGGCGGCGGGGGCCAACGTCCTGACTTTC. Its translation is CASSPGQGAAGANVLTF.

As to this clonotype: One junction end does not reproduce the germline sequence, and a read error may be involved. V and J are TRBV7-6 and TRBJ2-1, with D tentatively TRBD1 (6 bases). The CDR3 contains 13 residues. Germline V gives CDR1 SGHVS, CDR2 FNYEAQ. CDR3 loop: CASSADQQGNKLF. In nucleotides, the CDR3 is TGTGCCAGCAGCGCGGACCAACAGGGTAATAAGCTCTTC.

This clonotype was seen a handful of times. The V call is TRBV11-1, the J call TRBJ2-2; D is undetermined. CDR1 and CDR2 (germline): SGHAT, FQDESV (reference sequence). The CDR3 totals 14 residues. V lost 3 bases, J lost 3 bases, and 8 bases lay in between. CDR3 in DNA: TGTGCCAGCAGCTTGGGTCGTGACACCGGGGAGCTGTTTTTT. This sequence encodes CASSLGRDTGELFF.

The chain is built from TRBV5-1 and TRBJ2-1, with 9 bases aligning to TRBD2. The CDR3 consists of 14 residues. CDR1 is SGHRS and CDR2 is YFSETQ in the germline V gene. Germline trimming cut 4 bases from V and 7 bases from J; bases unmatched to any gene: 6. The CDR3 loop reads CASSIGGLANEQFF. The CDR3 nucleotides read TGCGCCAGCAGCATAGGGGGACTAGCAAATGAGCAGTTCTTC.

CDR3 residues: CASSKRNTIYF. Here the CDR3 DNA reads TGTGCCAGCAGCAAAAGAAACACCATATATTTT. The chain recombines TRBV21-1 with TRBJ1-3. TRBV21-1 is a recognized pseudogene. The CDR3 sequence is 11 residues long.

This clonotype has ten or more counts. The V gene is TRBV4-1, the J gene TRBJ2-1; 8 bases match TRBD2. From germline, CDR1 is MGHRA and CDR2 YSYEKL. J was trimmed by 5 bases and V by 2 bases; bases with no gene match: 8. The CDR3 has 16 amino acids. CDR3 sequence: CASSQSSGGPDNEQFF. For the CDR3, the DNA is TGCGCCAGCAGCCAATCAAGCGGGGGACCCGACAATGAGCAGTTCTTC.

This clonotype was recorded many times. The chain joins TRBV10-2 to TRBJ2-3, with D perhaps assigned TRBD1 or TRBD2 (6 bases each). The CDR3 spans 13 residues. CDR1 WSHSY and CDR2 SAAADI come from the germline V gene. Trimming pared 8 bases from V and 3 bases from J, leaving 12 bases between. Here the CDR3 reads CASLLGGTDTQYF. The DNA of the CDR3 is TGCGCCAGCCTCTTAGGGGGGACAGATACGCAGTATTTT.

This clonotype came up many times. J is TRBJ2-1 and V is TRBV7-9; 10 bases align to TRBD2. This CDR3 region has 16 residues. Germline-derived CDR1 and CDR2 are SEHNR and FQNEAQ (reference sequence). V lost 5 bases to trimming and J lost 9 bases; unmatched junction nucleotides: 13. CDR3 sequence reads: CASSPISGRFSTEQFF. The CDR3 region has the DNA TGTGCCAGCAGCCCGATTAGCGGGAGGTTTTCTACTGAGCAGTTCTTC. Using reference TRBV7-9 and TRBJ2-1 for the parts outside the CDR3, the full variable domain is DTGVSQNPRHKITKRGQNVTFRCDPISEHNRLYWYRQTLGQGPEFLTYFQNEAQLEKSRLLSDRFSAERPKGSFSTLEIQRTEQGDSAMYLCASSPISGRFSTEQFFGPGTRLTVL.

On this clonotype: The junction and the germline gene differ at one end; a read error may be behind it. The chain uses TRBV5-5 and TRBJ1-6; D not certain. Germline V gene data show CDR1 as SGHKS and CDR2 as YYEKEE (reference sequence). The CDR3 has 16 residues. In DNA, the CDR3 is TGTGCCAGCAGCTTGGCCACGGGCACTTTTGATTCATCCCTCCACTTT. Translating it yields CASSLATGTFDSSLHF.

The sample holds many counts of this clonotype. V usage is TRBV6-2 or TRBV6-3 and J usage is TRBJ2-1; tentative D call: TRBD1 (5 bases). The CDR3 has 13 amino acids. Germline CDR1 reads MNHEY; CDR2 reads SVGEGT. V was shortened by 2 bases and J by 9 bases, with 11 bases between the two germline ends. The CDR3 region has the DNA TGTGCCAGCAGTTACGGGGCCCGTTTTGAGCAGTTCTTC. It translates to CASSYGARFEQFF.

This clonotype was seen ten or more times. The V gene is TRBV6-2 or TRBV6-3, the J gene TRBJ1-1; no firm D call. The CDR3 runs 14 residues. V lost 2 bases and J lost 1, with 8 bases in between. Germline-derived CDR1 and CDR2 are MNHEY and SVGEGT. CDR3 region: CASSYAISNTEAFF. CDR3 in DNA: TGTGCCAGCAGTTACGCAATCTCGAACACTGAAGCTTTCTTT.

This clonotype was seen ten or more times. At one end the junction does not follow the germline gene, possibly because of a read error. The chain links TRBV7-7 to TRBJ1-1; D not resolved. This CDR3 has 13 residues. The germline gives CDR1 SSHAT, CDR2 FNYEAQ (reference sequence). CDR3 in DNA: TGTGCTAGCAGCTTACAGATGAACACTGAAGCTTTCTTT. This sequence encodes CASSLQMNTEAFF.

This clonotype came up many times. The chain uses TRBV7-8 and TRBJ2-1; 9 positions match TRBD2. The CDR3 loop spans 15 amino acids. J gave up 15 bases and V 5 bases, and 17 bases lay outside the gene matches. CDR1 is SGHVS and CDR2 is FQNEAQ in the germline V gene. The CDR3 DNA reads as TGTGCCAGCAGCCTAGGGACTAGCCCGGACCCCCTCCGGTTCTTC. Amino acids: CASSLGTSPDPLRFF.